This T cell receptor (beta chain) was found in a study of blood T cell repertoires in COVID-19. Overall study context: The study drew acute and convalescent COVID-19 samples from the United States, Italy and Spain.

This CDR3 has 16 residues. Trimming removed 3 bases at V and 4 bases at J, with 15 bases between. Germline V CDR1 and CDR2: LGHDT, YNNKEL (reference sequence). This clone was seen only once. Assay: immunoSEQ multiplex PCR; the TCRdb copy retains only in-frame clones and omits some. The sample holds 280,000 or so clones, roughly 86% seen once. This clonotype originated in a woman aged 45-65 years who had been exposed to COVID-19. The material sequenced was PBMCs or T cells enriched from blood (not recorded which). V is TRBV3-1 (or the pseudogene TRBV3-2) and J is TRBJ2-2; maybe TRBD2 (6 bases). CDR3 region: CASSHPRAGSTGELFF. The CDR3 DNA follows: TGTGCCAGCAGCCACCCTCGGGCGGGGAGCACCGGGGAGCTGTTTTTT.